A single sample is the source of the 28 T cell receptor beta chains below, sequenced in a study of blood T cell repertoires in COVID-19. Clones were read by immunoSEQ multiplex PCR, and TCRdb kept only the in-frame ones, dropping some. The sample includes 70,000 or so clones, about nine tenths of them seen just once. Sequenced material: peripheral blood. These receptors all come from a man aged 25 to 45 with acute or convalescent COVID-19.

This clone showed up just once. The rearrangement uses TRBV14 and TRBJ2-1; D unclear. Trimming took off 0 bases at V and 0 bases at J, with 9 bases between the two ends. Germline CDR1 SGHDN, CDR2 FVKESK. The CDR3 consists of 16 residues. The CDR3 DNA is TGTGCCAGCAGCCAAGACCCGTCAGACTCCTACAATGAGCAGTTCTTC. Translated, it gives CASSQDPSDSYNEQFF.

The genes are TRBV5-4 and TRBJ1-1; D gene ambiguous. The CDR3 consists of 16 residues. Germline V CDR1 and CDR2: SGHNT, YYREEE (reference sequence). V was trimmed by 0 bases and J by 3 bases, leaving 15 bases between them. CDR3 sequence (DNA): TGTGCCAGCAGCTTGGTTGTAGGACTCCGGGACACTGAAGCTTTCTTT. This codes for CASSLVVGLRDTEAFF.

This sequence joins TRBV29-1 and TRBJ2-1; 8 positions match TRBD1. Trimming at V came to 7 bases and at J to 4 bases, leaving 9 bases not matched to a gene. This CDR3 has 14 amino acids. The V gene's germline CDR1 is SQVTM and CDR2 ANQGSEA. For the CDR3, the DNA is TGCAGCGCCTCCGGGACAGGTGCTTACAATGAGCAGTTCTTC. Encoded protein: CSASGTGAYNEQFF.

This sequence joins TRBV7-2 and TRBJ1-2; maybe TRBD1 (5 bases). Trimming removed 5 bases at V and 0 bases at J, with 22 bases between. This CDR3 has 18 amino acids. CDR1 and CDR2 (germline): SGHTA, FQGNSA. In DNA, the CDR3 is TGTGCCAGCAGCACCGACTCACAAGGGGACTCAGCTAACTATGGCTACACCTTC. This codes for CASSTDSQGDSANYGYTF. Variable domain in full (rest from reference TRBV7-2 and TRBJ1-2): GAGVSQSPSNKVTEKGKDVELRCDPISGHTALYWYRQSLGQGLEFLIYFQGNSAPDKSGLPSDRFSAERTGGSVSTLTIQRTQQEDSAVYLCASSTDSQGDSANYGYTFGSGTRLTVV.

This clone has only one observation. The gene calls are TRBV2 and TRBJ1-1; D is undetermined. The germline V gene has CDR1 SNHLY and CDR2 FYNNEI. The CDR3 extends over 13 amino acids. V was trimmed by 0 bases and J by 5 bases, leaving 7 bases between them. The CDR3 is CASSEASWTEAFF. In DNA, the CDR3 is TGTGCCAGCAGTGAAGCGAGCTGGACTGAAGCTTTCTTT.

The rearrangement uses TRBV7-9 and TRBJ1-4; the match to TRBD1 covers 9 bases. Germline V CDR1 and CDR2: SEHNR, FQNEAQ (reference sequence). The CDR3 is 15 residues long. Losses at the gene ends were 5 bases for V and 6 bases for J; bases not matched to a gene: 7. CDR3 in amino acids: CASSLQTGGHEKLFF. The CDR3 region has the DNA TGTGCCAGCAGCCTGCAAACAGGGGGCCATGAAAAACTGTTTTTT. Full variable domain (remainder filled in from reference TRBV7-9 and TRBJ1-4): DTGVSQNPRHKITKRGQNVTFRCDPISEHNRLYWYRQTLGQGPEFLTYFQNEAQLEKSRLLSDRFSAERPKGSFSTLEIQRTEQGDSAMYLCASSLQTGGHEKLFFGSGTQLSVL.

V and J are TRBV11-2 and TRBJ2-5; 7 bases are shared with TRBD1. The CDR3 length is 14 residues. The trim removed 7 bases at V and 5 bases at J, leaving 10 bases unmatched. CDR1 SGHAT and CDR2 FQNNGV come from the germline V gene. The CDR3 nucleotides read TGTGCCAGCACACGGGGACAGCCCCGTGAGACCCAGTACTTC. It encodes CASTRGQPRETQYF.

This rearrangement joins TRBV6-5 to TRBJ1-6; D is uncertain. There are 15 residues in the CDR3. With 2 bases removed from V and 9 bases from J, the gap between germline ends came to 14 bases. CDR1 and CDR2 from the germline V gene are MNHEY and SVGAGI. The CDR3 here is CASSYDDSPGSPLHF. The CDR3 DNA sequence: TGTGCCAGCAGTTACGACGATTCGCCGGGTTCACCCCTCCACTTT.

The genes are TRBV30 and TRBJ2-3; 11 positions match TRBD2. The CDR3 covers 14 residues. The junction had 5 bases not matched to a gene; V was cut back by 5 bases and J by 4 bases. In germline, CDR1 is GTSNPN, CDR2 SVGIG (reference sequence). For the CDR3, the DNA is TGTGCCTGGGCGACTAGCGGGACGGCAGATACGCAGTATTTT. It is translated as CAWATSGTADTQYF.

The chain carries TRBV5-1 and TRBJ1-2; 8 positions match TRBD1. V lost 1 base, J lost 7 bases, and 9 bases stayed unmatched. Germline V gene lookup returns CDR1 SGHRS and CDR2 YFSETQ. The CDR3 is 15 amino acids. CDR3 amino acids: CASSLNPGTGGGYTF. The CDR3 nucleotides are TGCGCCAGCAGCTTGAACCCAGGGACAGGCGGTGGCTACACCTTC.

This chain joins TRBV3-1 (or the pseudogene TRBV3-2) and TRBJ2-5; unclear D gene. The CDR3 runs to 12 residues. Germline V gene lookup returns CDR1 LGHDT and CDR2 YNNKEL (reference sequence). The V gene lost 2 bases and the J gene lost 4 bases, with 5 bases spanning the gap. This chain's CDR3 is CASSQLPETQYF. The CDR3 region has the DNA TGTGCCAGCAGCCAACTTCCAGAGACCCAGTACTTC.

The chain carries TRBV5-1 and TRBJ1-1; TRBD1 aligns across 9 bases. The germline V gene encodes CDR1 SGHRS and CDR2 YFSETQ. V dropped 4 bases and J dropped 2; count of bases not matched to a gene: 9. The CDR3 extends over 16 amino acids. The CDR3 region is CASSAGQGILNTEAFF. The CDR3, as DNA: TGCGCCAGCAGCGCCGGACAGGGGATACTTAACACTGAAGCTTTCTTT. Looking up the rest from reference TRBV5-1 and TRBJ1-1 gives the full variable domain: KAGVTQTPRYLIKTRGQQVTLSCSPISGHRSVSWYQQTPGQGLQFLFEYFSETQRNKGNFPGRFSGRQFSNSRSEMNVSTLELGDSALYLCASSAGQGILNTEAFFGQGTRLTVV.

The V and J genes are TRBV7-2 and TRBJ1-2; D is undetermined. V was cut by 3 bases and J by 4 bases, with 9 bases left in between. Per germline, CDR1 SGHTA and CDR2 FQGNSA. The CDR3 is made up of 13 amino acids. CDR3 protein: CASSLDFFYGYTF. The DNA of the CDR3 is TGTGCCAGCAGCTTGGACTTTTTCTATGGCTACACCTTC.

This clone was seen a few times. The chain combines TRBV6-5 with TRBJ1-2; 7 nucleotides line up with TRBD1. Germline CDR1 is MNHEY and CDR2 is SVGAGI. The CDR3 totals 14 residues. Trimming cost V 6 bases and J 5 bases; bases outside gene matches: 9. CDR3 nucleotides: TGTGCCAGCAGCCCGCAGACAGGGAGGTATGGCTACACCTTC. This sequence encodes CASSPQTGRYGYTF.

V and J are TRBV18 and TRBJ1-3; D is possibly TRBD1 (5 bases). This CDR3 is 12 amino acids long. Trimming pared 8 bases from V and 4 bases from J, leaving 9 bases between. The germline V gene encodes CDR1 KGHSH and CDR2 LQKENI. This chain's CDR3 is CASAPGGNTIYF. The CDR3 DNA sequence: TGTGCCAGCGCCCCAGGGGGAAACACCATATATTTT.

The V gene is TRBV28, the J gene TRBJ2-3, with TRBD1 matching over 8 bases. Per germline, CDR1 MDHEN and CDR2 SYDVKM. The CDR3 length is 14 residues. Losses at the gene ends were 7 bases for V and 1 base for J; bases not matched to a gene: 4. The CDR3 loop is CASTLTGGTDTQYF. The CDR3 DNA reads TGTGCCAGCACCCTGACAGGGGGCACAGATACGCAGTATTTT.

The rearrangement uses TRBV5-1 and TRBJ1-2, with D maybe TRBD1 (6 bases). The V end was cut by 2 bases, the J end by 2 bases, with 10 bases between. This CDR3 has 14 amino acids. Germline CDR1 and CDR2: SGHRS and YFSETQ. The CDR3 spells CASSFGGANYGYTF. The CDR3, as DNA: TGCGCCAGCAGCTTTGGGGGGGCCAACTATGGCTACACCTTC.

This clone came up a few times. This sequence joins TRBV9 and TRBJ1-2; perhaps TRBD1 as D (5 bases). From germline, CDR1 is SGDLS and CDR2 YYNGEE. The germline V and J ends were trimmed by 0 bases and 6 bases, with 15 bases remaining between them. This CDR3 region has 15 residues. DNA for the CDR3: TGTGCCAGCAGCGTAGGGGGCCCCCCCGCCGATGGCTACACCTTC. It is translated as CASSVGGPPADGYTF. The complete variable domain, with remaining parts taken from reference TRBV9 and TRBJ1-2, reads DSGVTQTPKHLITATGQRVTLRCSPRSGDLSVYWYQQSLDQGLQFLIQYYNGEERAKGNILERFSAQQFPDLHSELNLSSLELGDSALYFCASSVGGPPADGYTFGSGTRLTVV.

V and J are TRBV9 and TRBJ1-1; possibly TRBD1 for D (6 bases). Trimming shortened V by 6 bases and J by 3 bases, and 15 bases separated the two germline ends. This CDR3 is 14 amino acids long. CDR1 and CDR2 from the germline V gene are SGDLS and YYNGEE. In DNA form, the CDR3 reads TGTGCCAGCACCAATGGGGGCTCAGACACTGAAGCTTTCTTT. It is translated as CASTNGGSDTEAFF.

The CDR3 region is CASSSGTSGRASYEQYF. CDR3 DNA sequence: TGCGCCAGCAGCTCCGGGACTAGCGGGAGGGCCTCTTACGAGCAGTACTTC. The chain joins TRBV5-1 to TRBJ2-7; 16 nucleotides agree with TRBD2. This CDR3 contains 17 residues. The V gene end was trimmed by 3 bases and the J gene end by 4 bases; junction bases not matched to a gene: 7. In germline, CDR1 is SGHRS, CDR2 YFSETQ.

V usage is TRBV29-1 and J usage is TRBJ2-5; 7 bases are shared with TRBD2. From germline, CDR1 is SQVTM and CDR2 ANQGSEA. This CDR3 is 14 amino acids long. The V segment lost 5 bases and the J segment 4 bases; nucleotides outside the gene matches: 10. CDR3 nucleotides: TGCAGCGTTAGGGGAGGGGTTGACGGAGAGACCCAGTACTTC. Amino acids: CSVRGGVDGETQYF.

V and J are TRBV25-1 and TRBJ2-3, with 7 bases fitting TRBD2. This CDR3 contains 15 residues. V lost 3 bases, J lost 0 bases, and 3 bases stayed unmatched. In germline, CDR1 is MGHDK, CDR2 SYGVNS. As DNA, the CDR3 is TGTGCCAGCAGTGAGGCTAGCGGTAGCACAGATACGCAGTATTTT. Translating gives CASSEASGSTDTQYF.

V and J are TRBV2 and TRBJ2-1; the D gene is possibly TRBD2 (7 bases). V was shortened by 3 bases and J by 4 bases, with 13 bases between the two germline ends. Per the germline V gene, CDR1 is SNHLY and CDR2 is FYNNEI. There are 15 residues in the CDR3. CDR3 in DNA: TGTGCCAGCAGTGATGAGAGGGGGGGATACAATGAGCAGTTCTTC. This codes for CASSDERGGYNEQFF. Using reference TRBV2 and TRBJ2-1 for the parts outside the CDR3, the full variable domain is EPEVTQTPSHQVTQMGQEVILRCVPISNHLYFYWYRQILGQKVEFLVSFYNNEISEKSEIFDDQFSVERPDGSNFTLKIRSTKLEDSAMYFCASSDERGGYNEQFFGPGTRLTVL.

V gene TRBV25-1 combines with J gene TRBJ1-4; 8 nucleotides line up with TRBD1. J was trimmed by 4 bases and V by 8 bases; bases with no gene match: 3. In germline, CDR1 is MGHDK, CDR2 SYGVNS. The CDR3 consists of 13 residues. As DNA, the CDR3 is TGTGCCAGCGGGGACAGGTTTAATGAAAAACTGTTTTTT. Translating gives CASGDRFNEKLFF.

The rearrangement links TRBV15 to TRBJ1-5; TRBD1 matches 7 bases. V shed 0 bases and J 10 bases; nucleotides not matched to a gene: 12. The CDR3 has 16 amino acids. Germline assignment: CDR1 LNHNV and CDR2 YYDKDF (reference sequence). CDR3 residues: CATSRDSWDSRTPQHF. The DNA of the CDR3 is TGTGCCACCAGCAGAGATTCTTGGGACAGCCGAACTCCCCAGCATTTT. Supplemented by reference TRBV15 and TRBJ1-5, the full variable domain reads DAMVIQNPRYQVTQFGKPVTLSCSQTLNHNVMYWYQQKSSQAPKLLFHYYDKDFNNEADTPDNFQSRRPNTSFCFLDIRSPGLGDTAMYLCATSRDSWDSRTPQHFGDGTRLSIL.

Worth noting for this clone: Different DNA sequences within this sample yield the same CDR3. V is TRBV5-5 and J is TRBJ1-3, with D uncertain. Per the germline V gene, CDR1 is SGHKS and CDR2 is YYEKEE (reference sequence). There are 13 residues in the CDR3. Between the trimmed V and J ends, which lost 2 bases and 1 base, there was a span of 4 bases. The CDR3 DNA reads TGTGCCAGCAGCTTCAATTCTGGAAACACCATATATTTT. Its protein is CASSFNSGNTIYF.

This clone has more than one count but fewer than ten. The sample has other DNA sequences that encode this CDR3 too. The chain recombines TRBV6-6 with TRBJ2-1, with 9 bases matching TRBD2. Germline values: CDR1 MNHNY, CDR2 SVGAGI (reference sequence). The CDR3 covers 15 residues. Trimming cost V 4 bases and J 3 bases; bases outside gene matches: 4. In DNA, the CDR3 is TGTGCCAGCAGTTTTCTAGCGGGGAACTACAATGAGCAGTTCTTC. Its protein is CASSFLAGNYNEQFF.

This CDR3 reads CASSLGPDSAGSPLHF. As DNA, the CDR3 is TGCGCCAGCAGCTTAGGTCCCGACAGTGCTGGGTCACCCCTCCACTTT. This chain joins TRBV5-1 and TRBJ1-6; TRBD1 is a possible D gene (5 bases). The CDR3 totals 16 residues. From germline, CDR1 is SGHRS and CDR2 YFSETQ. V was cut by 2 bases and J by 10 bases, with 19 bases left in between.